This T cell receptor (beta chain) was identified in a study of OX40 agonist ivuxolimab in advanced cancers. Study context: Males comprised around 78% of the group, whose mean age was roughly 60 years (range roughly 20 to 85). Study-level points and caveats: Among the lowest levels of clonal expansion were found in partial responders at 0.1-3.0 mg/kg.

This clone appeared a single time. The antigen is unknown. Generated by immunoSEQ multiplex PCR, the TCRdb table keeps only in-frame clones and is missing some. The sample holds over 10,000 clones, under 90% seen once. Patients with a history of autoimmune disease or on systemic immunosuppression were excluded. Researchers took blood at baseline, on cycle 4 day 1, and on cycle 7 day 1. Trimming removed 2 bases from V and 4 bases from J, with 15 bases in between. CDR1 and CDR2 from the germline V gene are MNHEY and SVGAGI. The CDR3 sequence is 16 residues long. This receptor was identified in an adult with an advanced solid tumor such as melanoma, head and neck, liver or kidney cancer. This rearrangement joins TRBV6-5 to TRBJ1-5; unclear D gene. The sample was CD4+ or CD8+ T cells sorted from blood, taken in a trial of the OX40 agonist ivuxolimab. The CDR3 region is CASSYAAGYPNQPQHF. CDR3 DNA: TGTGCCAGCAGTTACGCAGCGGGGTACCCGAATCAGCCCCAGCATTTT.